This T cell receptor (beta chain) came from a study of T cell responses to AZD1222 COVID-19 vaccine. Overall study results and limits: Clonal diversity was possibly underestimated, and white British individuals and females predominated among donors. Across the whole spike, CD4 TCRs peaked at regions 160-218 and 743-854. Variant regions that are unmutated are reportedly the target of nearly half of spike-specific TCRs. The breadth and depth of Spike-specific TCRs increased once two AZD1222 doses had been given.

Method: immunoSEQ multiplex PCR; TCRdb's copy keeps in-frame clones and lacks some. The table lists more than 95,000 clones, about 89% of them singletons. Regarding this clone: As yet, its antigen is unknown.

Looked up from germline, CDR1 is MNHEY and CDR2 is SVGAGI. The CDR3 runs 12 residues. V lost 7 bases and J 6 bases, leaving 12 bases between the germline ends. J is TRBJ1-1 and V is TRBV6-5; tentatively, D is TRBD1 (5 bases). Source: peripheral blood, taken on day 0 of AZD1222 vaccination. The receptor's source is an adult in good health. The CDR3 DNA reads TGTGCCAGCAACCCCATGGGGGCTGAAGCTTTCTTT. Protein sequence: CASNPMGAEAFF.